This T cell receptor (beta chain) was sequenced for a study of blood T cell repertoires in COVID-19. At the level of the study: Donors in the United States, Italy and Spain gave samples during acute or convalescent COVID-19. PBMCs, B-cell-depleted T cells, or T cells were the source of the cDNA or gDNA that made up the material.

Produced via immunoSEQ multiplex PCR; TCRdb's table is partial and in-frame only. The sample consists of around 65,000 clones, 70% to 80% of them appearing once. In its sample, this clone was seen once. The germline V gene encodes CDR1 LNHNV and CDR2 YYDKDF (reference sequence). With 3 bases clipped from V and 5 bases from J, the junction kept 3 bases outside the gene matches. This CDR3 region has 13 residues. Sequenced material: peripheral blood. J is TRBJ2-5 and V is TRBV15; 7 bases are shared with TRBD2. This clonotype was sampled from a man aged 55-75 years with acute or convalescent COVID-19. CDR3: CATSRDSGETQYF. The CDR3 DNA reads TGTGCCACCAGCAGGGATAGCGGGGAGACCCAGTACTTC.